Below are 11 T cell receptor beta chains sequenced from a single sample in a study of T cell clones after liver transplantation. Sequencing used immunoSEQ multiplex PCR; TCRdb keeps in-frame clones, though not all of them. Of around 97,000 clones detected, about 88% appear once; the ten largest clones hold about 2.8%. Sequencing was performed on CD4+ T cells from blood, taken approximately 50 months after liver transplant. The receptor set was obtained from a human patient who received a liver transplant. Some T cells may be transferred from the graft donor.

The CDR3 sequence: CASSEAAGGQGEQYF. Here the CDR3 DNA reads TGTGCCAGCAGTGAAGCGGCCGGGGGCCAGGGGGAGCAGTACTTC. The chain uses TRBV6-1 and TRBJ2-7; D might be TRBD1 or TRBD2, each matching 6 bases. The CDR3 spans 15 residues. Germline CDR1 reads MNHNS; CDR2 reads SASEGT. The ends were cut back, 0 bases at V and 7 bases at J, with 16 bases in the middle.

This clone has just a few counts. The V gene is TRBV29-1, the J gene TRBJ1-1; unclear D gene. V gave up 3 bases and J gave up 5 bases, with 13 bases separating them. The CDR3 loop spans 13 amino acids. Germline CDR1 reads SQVTM; CDR2 reads ANQGSEA. The CDR3 reads CSVEGKLRTEAFF. CDR3 DNA sequence: TGCAGCGTTGAGGGTAAACTGAGGACTGAAGCTTTCTTT.

This chain connects TRBV4-2 to TRBJ2-3, with D possibly matching TRBD2 (6 bases). This CDR3 has 15 amino acids. Per the germline V gene, CDR1 is LGHNA and CDR2 is YNFKEQ. V lost 0 bases to trimming and J lost 5 bases, with 12 bases between them. The CDR3 region is CASSQERTGEDTQYF. The CDR3, as DNA: TGTGCCAGCAGCCAAGAAAGGACGGGGGAAGATACGCAGTATTTT.

The sample holds one count of this clone. The chain links TRBV7-2 to TRBJ2-5; D possibly corresponds to TRBD2 (6 bases). CDR3 length equals 14 residues. Germline V gives CDR1 SGHTA, CDR2 FQGNSA. Trimming removed 5 bases at V and 5 bases at J, with 15 bases between. The CDR3, as DNA: TGTGCCAGCAGCCCCTGGACGGAGGGGGAGACCCAGTACTTC. It is translated as CASSPWTEGETQYF.

This clone was seen a few times. The chain carries TRBV7-9 and TRBJ2-6, with D tentatively TRBD2 (5 bases). Germline V lookup: CDR1 SEHNR, CDR2 FQNEAQ (reference sequence). This CDR3 has 15 amino acids. V was cut by 5 bases and J by 0 bases, with 8 bases left in between. CDR3 coding DNA: TGTGCCAGCAGCACAAGCGGCTCTGGGGCCAACGTCCTGACTTTC. This translates into CASSTSGSGANVLTF. The variable domain in full, with the rest retrieved from reference TRBV7-9 and TRBJ2-6, is DTGVSQNPRHKITKRGQNVTFRCDPISEHNRLYWYRQTLGQGPEFLTYFQNEAQLEKSRLLSDRFSAERPKGSFSTLEIQRTEQGDSAMYLCASSTSGSGANVLTFGAGSRLTVL.

The CDR3 nucleotides read TGCGCCAGCAGCTTGGCGCAGGGCCTCGCTTCACCCCTCCACTTT. Translated, it gives CASSLAQGLASPLHF. The chain employs TRBV5-1 and TRBJ1-6; perhaps TRBD1 as D (5 bases). In germline, CDR1 is SGHRS, CDR2 YFSETQ. This CDR3 comprises 15 residues. The germline V and J ends were trimmed by 0 bases and 9 bases, with 13 bases remaining between them.

The chain links TRBV20-1 to TRBJ2-1; TRBD2 is a possible D gene (6 bases). V was shortened by 6 bases and J by 10 bases, with 7 bases between the two germline ends. Looked up from germline, CDR1 is DFQATT and CDR2 is SNEGSKA (reference sequence). The CDR3 contains 9 residues. The CDR3 reads CSAAGEQFF. The CDR3 nucleotides are TGCAGTGCCGCGGGGGAGCAGTTCTTC.

V gene TRBV28 combines with J gene TRBJ2-7; 11 nucleotides match TRBD2. Germline lookup yields CDR1 MDHEN and CDR2 SYDVKM. The CDR3 covers 15 residues. The V segment lost 5 bases and the J segment 3 bases; nucleotides outside the gene matches: 6. The CDR3 sequence is CASSPLTSGIYEQYF. CDR3 in DNA: TGTGCCAGCAGTCCTCTGACTAGCGGGATCTACGAGCAGTACTTC.

The genes are TRBV5-1 and TRBJ2-1, with 15 bases lining up with TRBD2. Germline-derived CDR1 and CDR2 are SGHRS and YFSETQ. This CDR3 has 18 residues. The V gene end was trimmed by 4 bases and the J gene end by 8 bases; junction bases not matched to a gene: 13. The DNA for the CDR3 is TGCGCCAGCAGCCCCTGGACTAGCGGGGGGGCCACGGTCTATGAGCAGTTCTTC. Translation gives CASSPWTSGGATVYEQFF.

The chain has TRBV2 and TRBJ2-3, with D perhaps matching TRBD2 (6 bases). Trimming left V 0 bases short and J 0 bases short, with 7 bases between. Per the germline V gene, CDR1 is SNHLY and CDR2 is FYNNEI. This CDR3 has 15 amino acids. CDR3 in amino acids: CASSEAGTSTDTQYF. Here the CDR3 DNA reads TGTGCCAGCAGTGAAGCGGGGACTAGCACAGATACGCAGTATTTT.

The rearrangement links TRBV7-3 to TRBJ2-3; D is unclear. The germline gives CDR1 SGHTA, CDR2 FQGTGA. Trimming stripped 5 bases from V and 4 bases from J, with 25 bases between. The CDR3 loop spans 18 amino acids. CDR3 bases: TGTGCCAGCAGCCCCGGGCCCCAGATTGGGCTTGTGGCAGATACGCAGTATTTT. This encodes CASSPGPQIGLVADTQYF.